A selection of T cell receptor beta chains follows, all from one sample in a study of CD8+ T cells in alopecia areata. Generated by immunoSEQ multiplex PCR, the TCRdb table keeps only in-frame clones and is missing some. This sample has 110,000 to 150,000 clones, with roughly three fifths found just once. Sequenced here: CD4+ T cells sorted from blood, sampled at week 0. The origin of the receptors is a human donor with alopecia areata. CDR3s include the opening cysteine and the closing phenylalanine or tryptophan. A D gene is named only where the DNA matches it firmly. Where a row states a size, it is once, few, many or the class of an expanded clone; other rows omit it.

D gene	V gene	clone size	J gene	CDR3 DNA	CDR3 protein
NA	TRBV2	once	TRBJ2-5	TGTGCCAGCAGGCTTAGCGGAGCATGGGAGACCCAGTACTTC	CASRLSGAWETQYF
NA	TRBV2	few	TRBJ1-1	TGTGCCAGCAGACAGGGCACCACTGGCCAAGAAGCTTTCTTT	CASRQGTTGQEAFF
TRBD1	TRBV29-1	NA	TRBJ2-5	TGCAGCGCAGACAGGGGCCGGGAGACCCAGTACTTC	CSADRGRETQYF
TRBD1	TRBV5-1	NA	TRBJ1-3	TGCGCCAGCAGCTTGGCCGGGACAGGGAGAAACACCATATATTTT	CASSLAGTGRNTIYF
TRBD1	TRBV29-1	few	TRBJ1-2	TGCAGCGTCTCCACCGAGGGGGCCAACTATGGCTACACCTTC	CSVSTEGANYGYTF
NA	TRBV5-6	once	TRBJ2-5	TGTGCCAGCAGCTCAACCAACAGGGAGTGGGAGACCCAGTACTTC	CASSSTNREWETQYF
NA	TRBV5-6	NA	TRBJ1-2	TGTGCCAGCAAGGCTGGGGGGGTCTATGGCTACACCTTC	CASKAGGVYGYTF
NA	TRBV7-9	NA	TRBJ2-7	TGTGCCAGCAGCTTAGAGCTGGGCGAGCAGTACTTC	CASSLELGEQYF
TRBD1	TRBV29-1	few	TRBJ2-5	TGCAGCGTTAGGGACAGCAATCAAGAGACCCAGTACTTC	CSVRDSNQETQYF
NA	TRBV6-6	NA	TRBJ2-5	TGTGCCAGCACCTCCTTGACGGGGCGAGAGACCCAGTACTTC	CASTSLTGRETQYF
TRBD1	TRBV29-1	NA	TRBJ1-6	TGCAGCGTGAGACAGGGTGTTTATTCACCCCTCCACTTT	CSVRQGVYSPLHF
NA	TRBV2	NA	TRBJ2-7	TGTGCCAGCAGACAGGACGGCGAGCAGTACTTC	CASRQDGEQYF
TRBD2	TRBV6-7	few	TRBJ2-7	TGTGCCAGCAGTTCCTTCCGGGACTACGCCTACGAGCAGTACTTC	CASSSFRDYAYEQYF
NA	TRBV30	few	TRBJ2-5	TGTGCTCTAGGGGCCTGGGTGGAGACCCAGTACTTC	CALGAWVETQYF
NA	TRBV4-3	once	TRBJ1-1	TGCGCCAGCAGCCAAGAAGGCAGGGCGAACACTGAAGCTTTCTTT	CASSQEGRANTEAFF
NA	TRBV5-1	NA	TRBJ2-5	TGCGCCAGCAGCGTAATGTCAGGGCAACAAGAGACCCAGTACTTC	CASSVMSGQQETQYF
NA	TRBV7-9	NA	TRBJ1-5	TGTGCCAGCAGCCCTGAGAATCAGCCCCAGCATTTT	CASSPENQPQHF
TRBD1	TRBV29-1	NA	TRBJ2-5	TGCAGCGACAATGGACAGGGGGAGACCCAGTACTTC	CSDNGQGETQYF
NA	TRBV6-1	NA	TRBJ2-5	TGTGCCAGCAGGGACAGAGGAACTCAAGAGACCCAGTACTTC	CASRDRGTQETQYF
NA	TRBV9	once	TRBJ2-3	TGTGCCAGCAGCGTAACCCAGACAGATACGCAGTATTTT	CASSVTQTDTQYF
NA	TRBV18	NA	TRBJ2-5	TGTGCCAGCTCACCTGTAACAGGGGAGGGAGAGACCCAGTACTTC	CASSPVTGEGETQYF
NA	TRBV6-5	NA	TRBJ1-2	TGTGCCAGCAGTTACGAACGGGGGAACTATGGCTACACCTTC	CASSYERGNYGYTF
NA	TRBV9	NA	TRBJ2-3	TGTGCCAGCAGCGCCCGGTCTAGCGCGGGTCGGGCGCAGTATTTT	CASSARSSAGRAQYF